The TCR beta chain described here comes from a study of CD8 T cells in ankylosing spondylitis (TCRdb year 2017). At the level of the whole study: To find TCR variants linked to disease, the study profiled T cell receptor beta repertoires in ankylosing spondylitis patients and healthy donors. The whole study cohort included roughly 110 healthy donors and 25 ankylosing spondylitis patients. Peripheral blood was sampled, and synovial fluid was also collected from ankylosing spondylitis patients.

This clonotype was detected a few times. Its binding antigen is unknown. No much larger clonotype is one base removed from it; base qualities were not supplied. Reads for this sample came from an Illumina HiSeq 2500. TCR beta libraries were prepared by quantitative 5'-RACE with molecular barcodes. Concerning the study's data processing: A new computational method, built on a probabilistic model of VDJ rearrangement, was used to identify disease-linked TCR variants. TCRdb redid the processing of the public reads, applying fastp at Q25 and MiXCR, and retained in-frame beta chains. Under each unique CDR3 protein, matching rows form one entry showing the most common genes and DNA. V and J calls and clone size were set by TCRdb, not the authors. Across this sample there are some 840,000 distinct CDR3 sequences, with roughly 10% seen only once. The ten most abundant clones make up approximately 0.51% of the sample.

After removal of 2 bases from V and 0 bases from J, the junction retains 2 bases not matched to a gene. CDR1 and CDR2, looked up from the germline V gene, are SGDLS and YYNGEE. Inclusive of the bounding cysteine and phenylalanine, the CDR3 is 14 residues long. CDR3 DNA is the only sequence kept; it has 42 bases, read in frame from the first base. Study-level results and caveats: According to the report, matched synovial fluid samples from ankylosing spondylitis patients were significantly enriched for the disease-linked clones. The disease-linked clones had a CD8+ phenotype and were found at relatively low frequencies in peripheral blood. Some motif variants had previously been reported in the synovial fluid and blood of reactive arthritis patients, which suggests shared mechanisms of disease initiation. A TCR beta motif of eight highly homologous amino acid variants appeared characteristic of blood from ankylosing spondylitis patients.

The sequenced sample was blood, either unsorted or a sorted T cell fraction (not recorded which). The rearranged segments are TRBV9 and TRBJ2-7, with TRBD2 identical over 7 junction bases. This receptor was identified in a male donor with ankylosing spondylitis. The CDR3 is CASSVGLGSYEQYF. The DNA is TGTGCCAGCAGCGTCGGACTAGGCTCCTACGAGCAGTACTTC.